This T cell receptor beta chain is from a study of CD8 T cells in Susac syndrome. Random hexamers served to reverse transcribe roughly 0.5 to 1 ug RNA. TCRdb recomputed calls from the immunoSEQ multiplex PCR reads with MiXCR, one row per CDR3 protein. The repertoire has some 150,000 distinct CDR3 sequences, approximately 96% of them found once; the top ten carry over 0.065%. Both CD4+ and CD8+ T cells were negatively isolated, and TEMRA cells underwent FACS enrichment. Germline CDR1 and CDR2: SQVTM and ANQGSEA. The CDR3 sequence is 11 residues long. Trimming cost V 3 bases and J 8 bases, with 10 bases left between them.

This sequence joins TRBV29-1 and TRBJ1-2; the D gene is possibly TRBD1 (5 bases). The sample consisted of CD4+ T cells from PBMCs. This receptor was obtained from a human donor with Susac syndrome. The CDR3 sequence: CSVEAGSGYTF. The CDR3 DNA sequence: TGCAGCGTTGAGGCAGGGTCGGGCTACACCTTC.